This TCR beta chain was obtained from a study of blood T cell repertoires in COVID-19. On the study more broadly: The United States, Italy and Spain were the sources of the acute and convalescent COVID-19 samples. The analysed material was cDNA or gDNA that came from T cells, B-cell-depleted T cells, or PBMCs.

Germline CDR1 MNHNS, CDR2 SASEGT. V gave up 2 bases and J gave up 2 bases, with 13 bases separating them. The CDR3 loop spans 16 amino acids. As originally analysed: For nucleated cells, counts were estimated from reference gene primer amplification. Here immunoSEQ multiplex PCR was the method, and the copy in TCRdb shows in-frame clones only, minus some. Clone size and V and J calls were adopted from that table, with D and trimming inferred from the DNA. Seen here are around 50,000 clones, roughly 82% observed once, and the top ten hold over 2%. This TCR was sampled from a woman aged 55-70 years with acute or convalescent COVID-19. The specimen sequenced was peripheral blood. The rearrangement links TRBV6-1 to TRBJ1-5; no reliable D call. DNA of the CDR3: TGTGCCAGCAGTGAAACGGGCCGAGCGGGCAATCAGCCCCAGCATTTT. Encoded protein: CASSETGRAGNQPQHF.